A single sample is the source of the 19 T cell receptor beta chains below, sequenced in a study of blood T cell repertoires in COVID-19. Clones were read by immunoSEQ multiplex PCR, and TCRdb kept only the in-frame ones, dropping some. Of roughly 230,000 clones listed, approximately 80% are singletons. Sequenced: peripheral blood. These TCRs come from a woman in her forties or fifties with acute or convalescent COVID-19.

The rearrangement joins TRBV25-1 to TRBJ1-3; possible D gene TRBD1, 5 bases. CDR1 is MGHDK, CDR2 SYGVNS, per germline. This CDR3 region has 13 residues. Trimming took 6 bases from V and 4 from J, leaving 10 bases between them. The CDR3 nucleotides are TGTGCCAGCAGCTTTTCAGGGGGAAACACCATATATTTT. Translating it yields CASSFSGGNTIYF.

The chain carries TRBV7-2 and TRBJ2-1; 7 positions match TRBD2. The CDR3 spans 14 residues. Germline CDR1 SGHTA, CDR2 FQGNSA. V dropped 5 bases and J dropped 2; count of bases not matched to a gene: 3. The CDR3 coding sequence is TGTGCCAGCAGCGCGGGGGATGCCTACAATGAGCAGTTCTTC. Amino acid sequence: CASSAGDAYNEQFF.

The V gene is TRBV18, the J gene TRBJ2-6; D gene uncertain. Germline CDR1 reads KGHSH; CDR2 reads LQKENI. The CDR3 is 14 residues long. V shed 2 bases and J shed 8 bases, with 10 bases lying between them. CDR3 sequence: CASSPWADTNVLTF. The DNA of the CDR3 is TGTGCCAGCTCACCATGGGCCGATACCAACGTCCTGACTTTC.

The rearrangement joins TRBV28 to TRBJ1-6; 7 bases fit TRBD1. This CDR3 is 15 amino acids long. V lost 3 bases, J lost 7 bases, and 6 bases stayed unmatched. Germline CDR1 is MDHEN and CDR2 is SYDVKM. The CDR3 loop reads CASSFDSGGNSPLHF. The CDR3 bases are TGTGCCAGCAGTTTTGATTCAGGGGGAAATTCACCCCTCCACTTT.

The chain recombines TRBV19 with TRBJ1-3; D remains ambiguous. CDR1 and CDR2 (germline): LNHDA, SQIVND (reference sequence). The CDR3 loop spans 14 amino acids. V was clipped by 2 bases and J by 0 bases, with 5 bases between them. CDR3 residues: CASSIYTSGNTIYF. DNA for the CDR3: TGTGCCAGTAGTATATACACCTCTGGAAACACCATATATTTT. The full variable domain, rest sourced from reference TRBV19 and TRBJ1-3, is DGGITQSPKYLFRKEGQNVTLSCEQNLNHDAMYWYRQDPGQGLRLIYYSQIVNDFQKGDIAEGYSVSREKKESFPLTVTSAQKNPTAFYLCASSIYTSGNTIYFGEGSWLTVV.

CDR3 in DNA: TGTGCCAGCAGCCTCGGGACAGGGGATCAGCCCCAGCATTTT. It specifies CASSLGTGDQPQHF. This chain connects TRBV6-6 to TRBJ1-5; 10 nucleotides align to TRBD1. Germline CDR1 reads MNHNY; CDR2 reads SVGAGI (reference sequence). This CDR3 spans 14 amino acids. J was trimmed by 5 bases and V by 6 bases; bases with no gene match: 4.

This clone appeared a few times. CDR3 sequence reads: CASSLWKLDRITEAFF. CDR3 nucleotides: TGTGCCAGCAGTTTATGGAAGCTTGACAGGATCACTGAAGCTTTCTTT. The chain is built from TRBV28 and TRBJ1-1; TRBD1 might be the D (6 bases). The CDR3 spans 16 residues. V was cut by 0 bases and J by 4 bases, with 15 bases left in between. From germline, CDR1 is MDHEN and CDR2 SYDVKM.

The chain carries TRBV9 and TRBJ2-1; 8 bases are a match to TRBD2. V lost 0 bases to trimming and J lost 15 bases; unmatched junction nucleotides: 11. This CDR3 is 14 amino acids long. The germline V gene has CDR1 SGDLS and CDR2 YYNGEE. The CDR3 reads CASSVESGGPRSFF. CDR3 DNA: TGTGCCAGCAGCGTAGAGTCGGGGGGGCCGAGATCGTTCTTC.

The rearrangement joins TRBV7-9 to TRBJ2-7, with D perhaps TRBD2 (5 bases). The CDR3 is made up of 13 amino acids. Looked up from germline, CDR1 is SEHNR and CDR2 is FQNEAQ (reference sequence). Trimming took off 1 base at V and 4 bases at J, with 8 bases between the two ends. CDR3 protein: CASSLVRGYEQYF. CDR3 bases: TGTGCCAGCAGCTTAGTTCGGGGTTACGAGCAGTACTTC.

The V call is TRBV11-2, the J call TRBJ2-7, with D maybe TRBD1 (6 bases). The ends were cut back, 1 base at V and 1 base at J, with 20 bases in the middle. This CDR3 has 18 residues. Germline loops: CDR1 SGHAT, CDR2 FQNNGV. The CDR3 reads CASSLVFFGQRRSYEQYF. The CDR3 region has the DNA TGTGCCAGCAGCTTAGTGTTTTTCGGACAGCGACGTTCCTACGAGCAGTACTTC. The full variable domain, in which reference TRBV11-2 and TRBJ2-7 provide the parts outside the CDR3, is EAGVAQSPRYKIIEKRQSVAFWCNPISGHATLYWYQQILGQGPKLLIQFQNNGVVDDSQLPKDRFSAERLKGVDSTLKIQPAKLEDSAVYLCASSLVFFGQRRSYEQYFGPGTRLTVT.

V usage is TRBV10-3 and J usage is TRBJ2-7; D is uncertain. CDR1 is ENHRY, CDR2 SYGVKD, per germline. The CDR3 runs 11 residues. Trimming cost V 3 bases and J 3 bases, with 3 bases left between them. CDR3 DNA sequence: TGTGCCATCAGTGATTACTACGAGCAGTACTTC. It codes for CAISDYYEQYF.

V is TRBV13 and J is TRBJ2-3, with D perhaps TRBD1 (6 bases). The CDR3 sequence is 13 residues long. Germline values: CDR1 PRHDT, CDR2 FYEKMQ (reference sequence). V was clipped by 6 bases and J by 6 bases, with 13 bases between them. The CDR3 loop is CASRSQRGDTQYF. The CDR3 DNA follows: TGTGCCAGCAGAAGTCAGAGGGGGGATACGCAGTATTTT.

J is TRBJ2-7 and V is TRBV7-9; 9 bases match TRBD1. Germline V gene lookup returns CDR1 SEHNR and CDR2 FQNEAQ (reference sequence). With 5 bases clipped from V and 5 bases from J, the junction kept 7 bases outside the gene matches. This CDR3 has 14 amino acids. The CDR3: CASSTGTGKHEQYF. The DNA of the CDR3 is TGTGCCAGCAGCACCGGGACAGGGAAACACGAGCAGTACTTC.

V and J are TRBV6-1 and TRBJ1-1, with TRBD1 matching over 7 bases. Germline loops: CDR1 MNHNS, CDR2 SASEGT. This CDR3 is built from 14 residues. Trimming took 0 bases from V and 11 from J; bases not matched to a gene: 9. DNA of the CDR3: TGTGCCAGCAGTGAAGCAACAGGGGACAATGGGGCTTTCTTT. Residues: CASSEATGDNGAFF.

The chain couples TRBV27 to TRBJ2-3, with D perhaps matching TRBD1 (5 bases). V lost 2 bases and J 10 bases, leaving 19 bases between the germline ends. Germline CDR1 and CDR2: MNHEY and SMNVEV (reference sequence). CDR3 length equals 15 residues. In nucleotides, the CDR3 is TGTGCCAGCAGTTTAAGGGGCCGGTCCCGAGGAGCGCAGTATTTT. Its translation is CASSLRGRSRGAQYF.

The chain is built from TRBV7-8 and TRBJ2-1; possible D gene TRBD2, 6 bases. Trimming removed 1 base at V and 3 bases at J, with 13 bases between. Germline V CDR1 and CDR2: SGHVS, FQNEAQ. The CDR3 extends over 16 amino acids. The CDR3 loop is CASSLVLAPYYNEQFF. The CDR3 bases are TGTGCCAGCAGCTTAGTACTAGCACCTTACTACAATGAGCAGTTCTTC.

J is TRBJ2-1 and V is TRBV4-2, with D uncertain. The CDR3 length is 15 residues. Per the germline V gene, CDR1 is LGHNA and CDR2 is YNFKEQ. V shed 6 bases and J shed 2 bases, with 14 bases lying between them. CDR3 sequence (DNA): TGTGCCAGCAGACCCCTAGGAGTTACCTACAATGAGCAGTTCTTC. This codes for CASRPLGVTYNEQFF.

V is TRBV2 and J is TRBJ2-3, with a weak D call TRBD2 (5 bases). Germline CDR1 and CDR2: SNHLY and FYNNEI. This CDR3 spans 15 amino acids. V shed 4 bases and J shed 0 bases, with 11 bases lying between them. The CDR3 DNA reads TGTGCCAGCAGTGTTTCGGGGTGGAGCACAGATACGCAGTATTTT. This encodes CASSVSGWSTDTQYF. Supplemented by reference TRBV2 and TRBJ2-3, the full variable domain reads EPEVTQTPSHQVTQMGQEVILRCVPISNHLYFYWYRQILGQKVEFLVSFYNNEISEKSEIFDDQFSVERPDGSNFTLKIRSTKLEDSAMYFCASSVSGWSTDTQYFGPGTRLTVL.

The chain recombines TRBV19 with TRBJ2-7; D not resolved. Germline V gene sequence: CDR1 LNHDA, CDR2 SQIVND (reference sequence). V shed 10 bases and J shed 3 bases, with 10 bases lying between them. The CDR3 spans 11 residues. The DNA of the CDR3 is TGTGCCACCTCCTTTAACTACGAGCAGTACTTC. It codes for CATSFNYEQYF.